This T cell receptor beta chain was profiled in a study of T cell repertoires in cytomegalovirus infection. Study results and limitations: In two of eight donors, the top clonotype was HLA-C-restricted CMV-specific.

TCRdb called the reads again in MiXCR, with one record for every CDR3 protein. The sample carries a few hundred thousand distinct CDR3 sequences, about 33% recorded once. On this clonotype: Its antigen remains unknown.

The germline CDR1 and CDR2 sequences are MNHEY and SMNVEV (reference sequence). There are 15 residues in the CDR3. V lost 5 bases, J lost 6 bases, and 6 bases stayed unmatched. This chain joins TRBV27 and TRBJ2-1, with 11 nucleotides matching TRBD2. This clonotype was sampled from a human donor in good health (CMV status not recorded). Some clones in this sample may be carry-over from other donors' samples. Source: cultured PBMCs, taken from culture after CMV antigen stimulation. DNA for the CDR3: TGTGCCAGCAGTGTTAGCGGGAGGGCCTTCAATGAGCAGTTCTTC. This codes for CASSVSGRAFNEQFF.